This T cell receptor (beta chain) emerged from a study of control samples from healthy donors and cancer patients. This clone showed up just once. Sequencing used immunoSEQ multiplex PCR; TCRdb keeps in-frame clones, though not all of them. The sample has fewer than 150,000 clones, about nine tenths seen once. Trimming pared 3 bases from V and 0 bases from J, leaving 7 bases between. Looked up from germline, CDR1 is SGHNT and CDR2 is YYREEE (reference sequence). The CDR3 runs 13 residues. The chain carries TRBV5-4 and TRBJ2-7; D ambiguous. The sequenced material came from blood. This TCR came from a man between 18 and 35 years old in good health. The DNA of the CDR3 is TGTGCCAGCAGCTGGAACCCCTCCTACGAGCAGTACGTC. Translated: CASSWNPSYEQYV.